The T cell receptor beta chain under discussion was sequenced for a study of high-grade serous ovarian cancer treatment subgroups. Study-level points and caveats: The analyses considered CDR3 and ignored CDR1 and CDR2. Higher neoantigen levels went with greater TCR clonal relatedness. These tumor repertoires lack spatial information from bulk sequencing. Tumors within one patient showed repertoire similarity of roughly 0.095 to 0.85.

A remark on this clone: What it binds is not known.

Tumor samples were obtained before definitive surgery or chemotherapy. The ends lost 5 bases at V and 2 bases at J; junction bases unmatched: 15. Per the germline V gene, CDR1 is LNHDA and CDR2 is SQIVND (reference sequence). This CDR3 region has 18 residues. Here immunoSEQ multiplex PCR was the method, and the copy in TCRdb shows in-frame clones only, minus some. Counted here are roughly 3,600 clones, around 74% occurring once; the ten biggest clones make up around 8.3%. The receptor comes from a human donor with high-grade serous ovarian cancer. The rearrangement links TRBV19 to TRBJ1-1, with TRBD1 identical over 9 bases. The sequenced material came from tumor tissue. CDR3: CASSRRPPGTGSNTEAFF. CDR3 coding DNA: TGTGCCAGTAGTCGTCGCCCTCCCGGGACAGGGAGTAACACTGAAGCTTTCTTT.